The 24 T cell receptor beta chains in this list originate from one sample, sequenced in a study of shared clonotypes between healthy human individuals. The table came from immunoSEQ multiplex PCR; TCRdb's copy has only in-frame clones and leaves some out. The repertoire holds roughly 1 million clones, with 65% to 80% as singletons. The sample comprised memory CD4+ T cells sorted from blood. Specified subset: CD45RA-negative fraction. The receptors were gathered from a man in his late teens or twenties in good health.

A few counts support this clone. This chain connects TRBV11-1 to TRBJ2-7; TRBD1 agrees at 8 bases. The trim removed 4 bases at V and 2 bases at J, leaving 13 bases unmatched. Germline V gives CDR1 SGHAT, CDR2 FQDESV (reference sequence). The CDR3 length is 17 residues. The CDR3 region is CASSSGKDREIPYEQYF. In DNA, the CDR3 is TGTGCCAGCAGCTCCGGCAAGGACAGGGAAATCCCCTACGAGCAGTACTTC.

V is TRBV15 and J is TRBJ2-1, with 8 bases fitting TRBD2. CDR3 length equals 17 residues. Looked up from germline, CDR1 is LNHNV and CDR2 is YYDKDF (reference sequence). V lost 7 bases to trimming and J lost 1 base; unmatched junction nucleotides: 12. CDR3: CATTSQRASGSYNEQFF. The CDR3 DNA sequence: TGTGCCACCACCTCCCAACGGGCTAGCGGGTCCTACAATGAGCAGTTCTTC.

The V gene is TRBV19, the J gene TRBJ2-7; D might be TRBD2 (6 bases). Trimming cost V 3 bases and J 6 bases, with 12 bases left between them. This CDR3 spans 13 amino acids. Germline-derived CDR1 and CDR2 are LNHDA and SQIVND (reference sequence). This CDR3 reads CASSIPGAPEQYF. For the CDR3, the DNA is TGTGCCAGTAGTATCCCGGGAGCCCCCGAGCAGTACTTC.

CDR3 sequence: CASSQGGVRDSNQPQHF. The CDR3 coding sequence is TGTGCCAGCAGCCAAGGGGGTGTGCGGGATAGCAATCAGCCCCAGCATTTT. The chain links TRBV6-9 to TRBJ1-5; a weak D match, TRBD1 (6 bases). Germline V gene lookup returns CDR1 MNHGY and CDR2 SVAAGI. V shed 6 bases and J shed 0 bases, with 18 bases lying between them. The CDR3 extends over 17 amino acids.

The genes are TRBV19 and TRBJ2-5, with TRBD1 matching 10 bases. There are 15 residues in the CDR3. Germline values: CDR1 LNHDA, CDR2 SQIVND (reference sequence). V shed 7 bases, J shed 3 bases, and the junction held 8 bases outside the gene matches. The CDR3 sequence: CASTSRDRGKETQYF. For the CDR3, the DNA is TGTGCCAGTACCTCCCGGGACAGGGGAAAAGAGACCCAGTACTTC.

Notes on this clone: In the same sample, other DNA sequences code for this CDR3. The genes are TRBV10-1 and TRBJ1-5; D gene unclear. This CDR3 has 12 amino acids. V was clipped by 3 bases and J by 3 bases, with 3 bases between them. Per the germline V gene, CDR1 is WNHNN and CDR2 is SYGVQD (reference sequence). The CDR3 loop reads CASSDSNQPQHF. Here the CDR3 DNA reads TGCGCCAGCAGTGACTCCAATCAGCCCCAGCATTTT.

The chain carries TRBV6-1 and TRBJ2-1, with 10 bases fitting TRBD2. The CDR3 consists of 15 residues. Germline V CDR1 and CDR2: MNHNS, SASEGT. With V trimmed by 10 bases and J by 5 bases, 11 bases remained unmatched. This chain's CDR3 is CAISERGGRNNEQFF. The CDR3 DNA follows: TGTGCCATCTCCGAGCGGGGGGGCCGAAACAATGAGCAGTTCTTC.

The chain recombines TRBV5-1 with TRBJ2-4; D may be TRBD2 (6 bases). Per germline, CDR1 SGHRS and CDR2 YFSETQ. This CDR3 has 15 residues. The V end lost 0 bases, the J end lost 9 bases, and 16 bases lay between the germline ends. In DNA, the CDR3 is TGCGCCAGCAGCTTGGATGAGACTAGTAAGGCCATTCAGTACTTC. As protein: CASSLDETSKAIQYF.

The chain employs TRBV5-8 and TRBJ2-3; D is unclear. Trimming stripped 4 bases from V and 0 bases from J, with 9 bases between. The CDR3 covers 14 residues. In germline, CDR1 is SGHTS, CDR2 YDEGEE. CDR3 sequence: CASSRPGSTDTQYF. In DNA form, the CDR3 reads TGTGCCAGCAGCAGACCCGGTAGCACAGATACGCAGTATTTT.

This rearrangement joins TRBV5-1 to TRBJ1-2; D is uncertain. The CDR3 extends over 12 amino acids. Germline loops: CDR1 SGHRS, CDR2 YFSETQ. The V end lost 2 bases, the J end lost 7 bases, and 9 bases lay between the germline ends. CDR3 nucleotides: TGCGCCAGCAGCTTCGGATCTTTTGGCTACACCTTC. Translation: CASSFGSFGYTF.

The V and J genes are TRBV5-1 and TRBJ2-1; 9 nucleotides agree with TRBD2. This CDR3 spans 13 amino acids. With 1 base clipped from V and 8 bases from J, the junction kept 1 base outside the gene matches. CDR1 and CDR2 from the germline V gene are SGHRS and YFSETQ. For the CDR3, the DNA is TGCGCCAGCAGCTTGCGACTAGCGGATGAGCAGTTCTTC. As protein: CASSLRLADEQFF.

This clone has a handful of counts. The rearrangement joins TRBV6-6 to TRBJ1-3; TRBD1 matches 9 bases. Germline CDR1 MNHNY, CDR2 SVGAGI (reference sequence). The CDR3 contains 16 residues. J was trimmed by 4 bases and V by 7 bases; bases with no gene match: 11. The CDR3 coding sequence is TGTGCCAGCACTTATTCGGGACAGGGTTCCGGAAACACCATATATTTT. It yields the protein CASTYSGQGSGNTIYF.

This chain uses TRBV5-4 with TRBJ1-2; D remains unclear. Per germline, CDR1 SGHNT and CDR2 YYREEE (reference sequence). There are 13 residues in the CDR3. V lost 2 bases and J lost 1, with 6 bases in between. The CDR3 protein is CASSFAGNYGYTF. As DNA, the CDR3 is TGTGCCAGCAGCTTCGCCGGTAACTATGGCTACACCTTC.

The table lists this clone with a few counts. The chain recombines TRBV30 with TRBJ1-4; D is perhaps TRBD1 (6 bases). The V and J ends lost 4 bases and 0 bases respectively, with 12 bases between them. Germline-derived CDR1 and CDR2 are GTSNPN and SVGIG (reference sequence). CDR3 length: 15 residues. The chain's CDR3 is CAWTTGRATNEKLFF. The CDR3 bases are TGTGCCTGGACTACAGGGCGAGCAACTAATGAAAAACTGTTTTTT.

This clone was found a few times. Other nucleotide sequences from this sample produce the same CDR3. This rearrangement joins TRBV5-4 to TRBJ2-2; D is unresolved. V lost 3 bases and J 1 base, leaving 10 bases between the germline ends. This CDR3 region has 15 residues. From germline, CDR1 is SGHNT and CDR2 YYREEE (reference sequence). For the CDR3, the DNA is TGTGCCAGCAGCTCGATACTGGGGAACACCGGGGAGCTGTTTTTT. Translated: CASSSILGNTGELFF. Together with reference TRBV5-4 and TRBJ2-2, the CDR3 gives the full variable domain: ETGVTQSPTHLIKTRGQQVTLRCSSQSGHNTVSWYQQALGQGPQFIFQYYREEENGRGNFPPRFSGLQFPNYSSELNVNALELDDSALYLCASSSILGNTGELFFGEGSRLTVL.

This chain links TRBV7-9 with TRBJ2-3; D ambiguous. V lost 3 bases to trimming and J lost 2 bases, with 9 bases between them. CDR1 and CDR2 from the germline V gene are SEHNR and FQNEAQ (reference sequence). This CDR3 comprises 14 residues. The CDR3: CASSFEGNTDTQYF. CDR3 DNA sequence: TGTGCCAGCAGCTTCGAAGGAAACACAGATACGCAGTATTTT.

V gene TRBV11-2 combines with J gene TRBJ2-7; 14 bases align to TRBD2. J lost 6 bases, V lost 4 bases, and 5 bases had no gene match. The CDR3 runs to 15 residues. Germline V gene lookup returns CDR1 SGHAT and CDR2 FQNNGV. The CDR3 DNA sequence: TGTGCCAGCAGCTCCTTGGGACTAGCGGGAGTCGAGCAGTACTTC. It encodes CASSSLGLAGVEQYF.

The chain combines TRBV6-6 with TRBJ2-7; D ambiguous. Germline loops: CDR1 MNHNY, CDR2 SVGAGI (reference sequence). With 6 bases removed from V and 7 bases from J, the gap between germline ends came to 10 bases. The CDR3 runs to 11 residues. The CDR3 region is CASSNPREQYF. Written as DNA, the CDR3 is TGTGCCAGCAGCAACCCTAGGGAGCAGTACTTC.

The rearrangement joins TRBV28 to TRBJ1-2; 7 positions match TRBD1. This CDR3 has 13 amino acids. J lost 6 bases, V lost 6 bases, and 7 bases had no gene match. CDR1 and CDR2 (germline): MDHEN, SYDVKM. CDR3 sequence (DNA): TGTGCCAGCAGCCTGGACAGGCTGGATGGCTACACCTTC. This gives the protein CASSLDRLDGYTF.

V is TRBV5-1 and J is TRBJ2-5, with TRBD1 matching over 10 bases. In germline, CDR1 is SGHRS, CDR2 YFSETQ. The J segment lost 5 bases and the V segment lost 4 bases, leaving 11 bases of the junction unmatched. The length of the CDR3 is 16 residues. CDR3 amino acids: CASSVRGDRGSETQYF. The CDR3 coding sequence is TGCGCCAGCAGCGTGAGGGGGGACAGGGGATCGGAGACCCAGTACTTC.

CDR3 nucleotide sequence: TGCGCCAGCAGCCAAGATTATAGTAAGACAGATACGCAGTATTTT. Encoded protein: CASSQDYSKTDTQYF. The chain carries TRBV4-3 and TRBJ2-3; the D is unclear. The CDR3 spans 15 residues. Looked up from germline, CDR1 is LGHNA and CDR2 is YSLEER. Trimming cost V 0 bases and J 3 bases, with 10 bases left between them.

The J gene is TRBJ2-1, the V gene TRBV2, with 8 bases matching TRBD2. Germline CDR1 reads SNHLY; CDR2 reads FYNNEI. The CDR3 runs to 18 residues. V was pared by 4 bases and J by 6 bases, with 17 bases of the junction left unmatched. The CDR3 loop is CASSVGREGRVAFNEQFF. DNA of the CDR3: TGTGCCAGCAGTGTTGGTCGGGAGGGCCGTGTCGCATTCAATGAGCAGTTCTTC.

V and J are TRBV5-1 and TRBJ2-5; possibly TRBD1 or TRBD2 for D (6 bases each). V gave up 3 bases and J gave up 4 bases, with 16 bases separating them. The CDR3 consists of 15 residues. Germline CDR1 SGHRS, CDR2 YFSETQ. CDR3 region: CASSSGLQGGETQYF. The CDR3 bases are TGCGCCAGCAGCTCCGGACTACAGGGAGGAGAGACCCAGTACTTC.

This clone has only a few counts. The rearrangement joins TRBV4-3 to TRBJ1-6; D not certain. The V gene lost 0 bases and the J gene lost 0 bases, with 12 bases spanning the gap. This CDR3 region has 18 residues. Germline V gives CDR1 LGHNA, CDR2 YSLEER. The CDR3 spells CASSQDPPQSSYNSPLHF. CDR3 DNA sequence: TGCGCCAGCAGCCAAGATCCCCCCCAAAGCTCCTATAATTCACCCCTCCACTTT.